This TCR beta chain was obtained from a study of CD8+ T cells in alopecia areata. Looked up from germline, CDR1 is SGHNT and CDR2 is YENEEA. The CDR3 has 15 amino acids. The V gene lost 5 bases and the J gene lost 2 bases, with 12 bases spanning the gap. Following RNA extraction, reverse transcription yielded cDNA that acted as the sequencing template. Libraries were prepared by immunoSEQ multiplex PCR; TCRdb keeps only in-frame clonotypes and omits some of them. The sample gives tens of thousands of clones, roughly 96% of which show up once; 20% to 30% is in the top ten. The sequence came from a human donor with alopecia areata. The sequencing here drew on CD8+ T cells sorted from blood, taken at week 0. The V gene is TRBV11-3, the J gene TRBJ2-2; D could derive from TRBD1 or TRBD2 (5 bases each). The CDR3 DNA is TGTGCCAGCAGCCCTCGAGGGGTTAACACCGGGGAGCTGTTTTTT. Translating gives CASSPRGVNTGELFF.